A single sample is the source of the 17 T cell receptor beta chains below, sequenced in a study of blood T cell repertoires in COVID-19. Profiling relied on immunoSEQ multiplex PCR, and the TCRdb table lists in-frame clones only, not all of them. The sample consists of about 220,000 clones, about four fifths of them appearing once. Material: peripheral blood. These receptors were obtained from a woman at least 80 years old with acute or convalescent COVID-19.

This clone showed up just a few times. This chain joins TRBV9 and TRBJ2-1; 7 nucleotides agree with TRBD1. The CDR3 totals 17 residues. Trimming cost V 4 bases and J 6 bases; bases outside gene matches: 16. From germline, CDR1 is SGDLS and CDR2 YYNGEE. The CDR3 spells CASSTSPDLAGGNEQFF. CDR3 in DNA: TGTGCCAGCAGCACGAGCCCAGATTTAGCAGGGGGCAATGAGCAGTTCTTC.

This rearrangement joins TRBV7-2 to TRBJ1-2; D is ambiguous. V lost 0 bases to trimming and J lost 5 bases, with 10 bases between them. CDR3 length: 14 residues. CDR1 and CDR2 from the germline V gene are SGHTA and FQGNSA. The CDR3 DNA reads as TGTGCCAGCAGCTTAGCCAACGGGGAGTATGGCTACACCTTC. Translating gives CASSLANGEYGYTF.

The gene calls are TRBV7-8 and TRBJ1-5; 10 bases are shared with TRBD1. V was pared by 2 bases and J by 4 bases, with 5 bases of the junction left unmatched. The CDR3 has 16 amino acids. Germline V gene data show CDR1 as SGHVS and CDR2 as FQNEAQ. The CDR3 reads CASSLFGTGVNQPQHF. CDR3 sequence (DNA): TGTGCCAGCAGCTTATTCGGGACAGGGGTGAATCAGCCCCAGCATTTT.

The V call is TRBV7-3, the J call TRBJ1-1; TRBD1 aligns across 8 bases. V shed 6 bases and J 6 bases; nucleotides not matched to a gene: 12. The CDR3 covers 15 residues. The germline gives CDR1 SGHTA, CDR2 FQGTGA. The CDR3 region is CASSIFRGPVSEAFF. CDR3 in DNA: TGTGCCAGCAGTATATTCAGGGGGCCGGTCTCTGAAGCTTTCTTT.

The chain carries TRBV5-5 and TRBJ1-2; D perhaps matches TRBD1 (6 bases). This CDR3 region has 14 residues. Germline V gives CDR1 SGHKS, CDR2 YYEKEE (reference sequence). Trimming removed 1 base at V and 3 bases at J, with 10 bases between. CDR3 loop: CASSLSAGDYGYTF. The CDR3, as DNA: TGTGCCAGCAGCTTGTCGGCAGGGGACTATGGCTACACCTTC.

Worth noting for this clone: The junction shows a germline mismatch at one end, possibly a read error. The rearrangement uses TRBV11-2 and TRBJ2-7; D is unresolved. The CDR3 sequence is 13 residues long. Germline V CDR1 and CDR2: SGHAT, FQNNGV. CDR3 residues: CASSLELMDEQYF. The DNA of the CDR3 is TGTGCCAGCAGCCTAGAGCTAATGGACGAGCAGTACTTC.

This clone has more than one count but fewer than ten. The CDR3: CASSLIGSNQPQHF. For the CDR3, the DNA is TGTGCCAGCAGCTTGATTGGCAGCAATCAGCCCCAGCATTTT. This chain connects TRBV5-4 to TRBJ1-5, with D unresolved. The V gene's germline CDR1 is SGHNT and CDR2 YYREEE (reference sequence). The CDR3 is 14 amino acids. V lost 1 base to trimming and J lost 1 base, with 6 bases between them.

J is TRBJ1-5 and V is TRBV30, with D perhaps TRBD1 (6 bases). Trimming stripped 1 base from V and 0 bases from J, with 13 bases between. The CDR3 is 16 residues long. CDR1 is GTSNPN, CDR2 SVGIG, per germline (reference sequence). Here the CDR3 reads CAWSADRTYSNQPQHF. In nucleotides, the CDR3 is TGTGCCTGGAGTGCCGACAGGACCTATAGCAATCAGCCCCAGCATTTT.

This clone was counted only a few times. The chain carries TRBV7-9 and TRBJ1-2; 8 bases agree with TRBD1. CDR3 length equals 14 residues. The germline V gene has CDR1 SEHNR and CDR2 FQNEAQ (reference sequence). Trimming took 4 bases from V and 1 from J; bases not matched to a gene: 2. The CDR3 sequence is CASSSGGGNYGYTF. The CDR3 nucleotides read TGTGCCAGCAGCTCAGGGGGCGGTAACTATGGCTACACCTTC.

This clone was seen only once. The chain recombines TRBV28 with TRBJ1-6; TRBD1 matches at 8 bases. There are 14 residues in the CDR3. The ends lost 5 bases at V and 7 bases at J; junction bases unmatched: 4. CDR1 is MDHEN, CDR2 SYDVKM, per germline. CDR3 region: CASSDTGGNSPLHF. The DNA of the CDR3 is TGTGCCAGCAGTGACACAGGGGGAAATTCACCCCTCCACTTT.

The CDR3 sequence: CASSLDTEAFF. In nucleotides, the CDR3 is TGTGCCAGCAGTTTAGACACTGAAGCTTTCTTT. This chain joins TRBV6-5 and TRBJ1-1; D is unclear. The V gene lost 4 bases and the J gene lost 3 bases, with 3 bases spanning the gap. The V gene's germline CDR1 is MNHEY and CDR2 SVGAGI. The CDR3 totals 11 residues.

The genes are TRBV7-2 and TRBJ2-7, with D maybe TRBD1 (7 bases). The CDR3 sequence is 14 residues long. Trimming stripped 3 bases from V and 3 bases from J, with 12 bases between. The V gene's germline CDR1 is SGHTA and CDR2 FQGNSA. The CDR3 DNA reads as TGTGCCAGCAGCTTCGACAGGGAGGTCTACGAGCAGTACTTC. It codes for CASSFDREVYEQYF. The full variable domain, rest sourced from reference TRBV7-2 and TRBJ2-7, is GAGVSQSPSNKVTEKGKDVELRCDPISGHTALYWYRQSLGQGLEFLIYFQGNSAPDKSGLPSDRFSAERTGGSVSTLTIQRTQQEDSAVYLCASSFDREVYEQYFGPGTRLTVT.

In this sample, this clone turned up once. The V gene is TRBV19, the J gene TRBJ2-3, with TRBD1 matching over 9 bases. The V gene's germline CDR1 is LNHDA and CDR2 SQIVND (reference sequence). V was clipped by 5 bases and J by 6 bases; unmatched bases: 9. The CDR3 length is 15 residues. Here the CDR3 reads CASSPRDRAIDTQYF. As DNA, the CDR3 is TGTGCCAGTAGTCCCCGGGACAGGGCGATTGATACGCAGTATTTT.

This chain joins TRBV28 and TRBJ2-7; TRBD1 is a possible D gene (6 bases). The CDR3 runs 13 residues. V was clipped by 6 bases and J by 2 bases, with 11 bases between them. Looked up from germline, CDR1 is MDHEN and CDR2 is SYDVKM. The CDR3 nucleotides read TGTGCCAGCAGCCTTGGACAGACCTACGAGCAGTACTTC. As protein: CASSLGQTYEQYF.

V is TRBV7-3 and J is TRBJ2-1; 9 bases line up with TRBD1. Per germline, CDR1 SGHTA and CDR2 FQGTGA. V dropped 6 bases and J dropped 10; count of bases not matched to a gene: 7. CDR3 length: 13 amino acids. Written as DNA, the CDR3 is TGTGCCAGCAGTAACCGGGACAGGGTAGAGCAGTTCTTC. Its translation is CASSNRDRVEQFF.

This chain uses TRBV7-6 with TRBJ2-1, with 10 bases aligning to TRBD2. J lost 2 bases, V lost 1 base, and 14 bases had no gene match. The CDR3 contains 20 residues. Germline values: CDR1 SGHVS, CDR2 FNYEAQ. The CDR3 protein is CASSLGGSSGGGPTYNEQFF. The CDR3 region has the DNA TGTGCCAGCAGCTTAGGGGGGTCTAGCGGGGGCGGCCCTACCTACAATGAGCAGTTCTTC.

This chain connects TRBV7-9 to TRBJ1-5; tentatively, D is TRBD1 (5 bases). Trimming left V 0 bases short and J 4 bases short, with 10 bases between. CDR1 is SEHNR and CDR2 is FQNEAQ in the germline V gene (reference sequence). The CDR3 is made up of 15 amino acids. The CDR3 sequence: CASSLAAAGNQPQHF. DNA of the CDR3: TGTGCCAGCAGCTTAGCGGCGGCAGGGAATCAGCCCCAGCATTTT. Together with reference TRBV7-9 and TRBJ1-5, the CDR3 gives the full variable domain: DTGVSQNPRHKITKRGQNVTFRCDPISEHNRLYWYRQTLGQGPEFLTYFQNEAQLEKSRLLSDRFSAERPKGSFSTLEIQRTEQGDSAMYLCASSLAAAGNQPQHFGDGTRLSIL.